This T cell receptor beta chain stems from a study of control samples from healthy donors and cancer patients. The CDR3 sequence is 17 residues long. Germline V lookup: CDR1 LGHDT, CDR2 YNNKEL (reference sequence). Trimming removed 2 bases from V and 4 bases from J; junction bases left unmatched: 7. Assay: immunoSEQ multiplex PCR; the TCRdb copy retains only in-frame clones and omits some. The repertoire consists of approximately 110,000 clones, with around 89% occurring once and the leading ten covering 17%. The origin of this receptor is a woman aged 45-60 years in good health. The specimen was blood. The V and J genes are TRBV3-1 (or the pseudogene TRBV3-2) and TRBJ2-3; 12 bases align to TRBD2. DNA of the CDR3: TGTGCCAGCAGCCAACCTAGCGGGGGGGCCGGCGCAGATACGCAGTATTTT. Protein: CASSQPSGGAGADTQYF.